These 32 T cell receptor beta chains were sequenced from one sample in a study of blood T cell repertoires in COVID-19. Sequenced by immunoSEQ multiplex PCR; TCRdb stores in-frame clones only, minus some. Of about 250,000 clones listed, more than 70% are singletons. Source material: peripheral blood. The receptors shown here come from a woman aged 30 to 39 with COVID-19, enrolled during active disease.

The chain combines TRBV5-1 with TRBJ1-1; 10 bases align to TRBD1. Germline V gives CDR1 SGHRS, CDR2 YFSETQ. With V trimmed by 0 bases and J by 5 bases, 7 bases remained unmatched. The CDR3 sequence is 16 residues long. CDR3 bases: TGCGCCAGCAGCTTGGGACAGGGGGCGGGAGGGACTGAAGCTTTCTTT. Its protein is CASSLGQGAGGTEAFF.

V is TRBV5-1 and J is TRBJ2-2; 8 positions agree with TRBD1. This CDR3 has 17 residues. V lost 2 bases, J lost 2 bases, and 8 bases stayed unmatched. Germline-derived CDR1 and CDR2 are SGHRS and YFSETQ. The chain's CDR3 is CASSFSTGTGNTGELFF. The CDR3 DNA is TGCGCCAGCAGCTTTTCAACCGGGACAGGCAACACCGGGGAGCTGTTTTTT. The whole variable domain, remainder taken from reference TRBV5-1 and TRBJ2-2, is KAGVTQTPRYLIKTRGQQVTLSCSPISGHRSVSWYQQTPGQGLQFLFEYFSETQRNKGNFPGRFSGRQFSNSRSEMNVSTLELGDSALYLCASSFSTGTGNTGELFFGEGSRLTVL.

Here the CDR3 DNA reads TGTGCCAGCGAGCGCGGGGGGGCAGGAGATACGCAGTATTTT. The encoded protein is CASERGGAGDTQYF. The V gene is TRBV2, the J gene TRBJ2-3; 9 bases match TRBD2. CDR3 length equals 14 residues. With 8 bases clipped from V and 5 bases from J, the junction kept 8 bases outside the gene matches. Germline CDR1 and CDR2: SNHLY and FYNNEI. The variable domain in full, completed from reference TRBV2 and TRBJ2-3, reads EPEVTQTPSHQVTQMGQEVILRCVPISNHLYFYWYRQILGQKVEFLVSFYNNEISEKSEIFDDQFSVERPDGSNFTLKIRSTKLEDSAMYFCASERGGAGDTQYFGPGTRLTVL.

The chain uses TRBV6-2 or TRBV6-3 and TRBJ1-1; D unresolved. The V and J ends lost 2 bases and 2 bases respectively, with 9 bases between them. CDR3 length: 14 amino acids. Germline V lookup: CDR1 MNHEY, CDR2 SVGEGT. CDR3 loop: CASSYLTGNTEAFF. In DNA form, the CDR3 reads TGTGCCAGCAGTTACCTGACGGGAAACACTGAAGCTTTCTTT.

The V and J genes are TRBV20-1 and TRBJ2-2; tentative D call: TRBD1 (6 bases). V was pared by 3 bases and J by 5 bases, with 22 bases between. Per the germline V gene, CDR1 is DFQATT and CDR2 is SNEGSKA (reference sequence). The CDR3 loop spans 17 amino acids. The CDR3 here is CSASGDPGQQATGELFF. The CDR3 nucleotides are TGCAGTGCTAGTGGGGACCCGGGACAACAGGCTACCGGGGAGCTGTTTTTT.

The sample holds one count of this clone. The rearrangement joins TRBV12-5 to TRBJ1-2; 11 bases line up with TRBD1. Germline V gene sequence: CDR1 LGHNT, CDR2 FRNRAP. CDR3 length: 16 residues. Losses at the gene ends were 2 bases for V and 3 bases for J; bases not matched to a gene: 5. The CDR3 DNA is TGTGCTAGTGGTTTGCTCGGGACAGGGGGACACTATGGCTACACCTTC. This translates into CASGLLGTGGHYGYTF.

The chain recombines TRBV30 with TRBJ1-6; no reliable D call. Germline V gene data show CDR1 as GTSNPN and CDR2 as SVGIG (reference sequence). The CDR3 is made up of 13 amino acids. V lost 1 base and J 6 bases, leaving 7 bases between the germline ends. The CDR3 here is CAWSAGVNSPLHF. The CDR3 nucleotides are TGTGCCTGGAGTGCCGGGGTTAATTCACCCCTCCACTTT.

The rearrangement uses TRBV24-1 and TRBJ2-1; 12 bases match TRBD2. The V and J ends lost 3 bases and 6 bases, in that order; junction bases with no gene match: 26. The CDR3 sequence is 23 residues long. Germline CDR1 KGHDR, CDR2 SFDVKD. CDR3 sequence (DNA): TGTGCCACCAGTGATACTTCGGGATGGACTAGCGGGACTACCCACCCGCGCCCCAATGAGCAGTTCTTC. Its translation is CATSDTSGWTSGTTHPRPNEQFF.

The chain is built from TRBV27 and TRBJ2-3; no definite D call. CDR1 and CDR2 (germline): MNHEY, SMNVEV (reference sequence). V lost 4 bases and J 3 bases, leaving 11 bases between the germline ends. The CDR3 has 14 residues. CDR3 nucleotides: TGTGCCAGCAGTTCCTCGCTGAGAACAGATACGCAGTATTTT. Protein product: CASSSSLRTDTQYF.

V gene TRBV19 combines with J gene TRBJ2-5; 7 nucleotides line up with TRBD1. Trimming took 6 bases from V and 3 from J; bases not matched to a gene: 4. Per the germline V gene, CDR1 is LNHDA and CDR2 is SQIVND (reference sequence). The CDR3 is made up of 13 amino acids. CDR3 DNA: TGTGCCAGTAGCCCCGACAGGGAAGAGACCCAGTACTTC. Its translation: CASSPDREETQYF.

The rearrangement uses TRBV4-3 and TRBJ2-1; the D is unclear. The CDR3 totals 16 residues. V lost 0 bases and J 2 bases, leaving 11 bases between the germline ends. The germline gives CDR1 LGHNA, CDR2 YSLEER. The CDR3 DNA reads as TGCGCCAGCAGCCAAGATGCCCGCCAGGCCTACAATGAGCAGTTCTTC. Translated: CASSQDARQAYNEQFF.

The chain joins TRBV12-3 or TRBV12-4 to TRBJ2-2; 8 bases line up with TRBD2. V was clipped by 7 bases and J by 4 bases; unmatched bases: 2. The CDR3 loop spans 13 amino acids. The DNA of the CDR3 is TGTGCCAGCACCGGGGGGGGCACCGGGGAGCTGTTTTTT. Translation: CASTGGGTGELFF.

This sequence joins TRBV19 and TRBJ1-4, with 12 nucleotides matching TRBD1. The germline gives CDR1 LNHDA, CDR2 SQIVND (reference sequence). V dropped 6 bases and J dropped 2; count of bases not matched to a gene: 1. CDR3 length: 15 amino acids. The CDR3 sequence is CASRGQGATNEKLFF. CDR3 sequence (DNA): TGTGCCAGTAGGGGACAGGGGGCGACTAATGAAAAACTGTTTTTT.

The genes are TRBV20-1 and TRBJ2-5; D unresolved. The CDR3 runs to 9 residues. Germline V gene data show CDR1 as DFQATT and CDR2 as SNEGSKA (reference sequence). V lost 5 bases to trimming and J lost 5 bases, with 3 bases between them. The CDR3 sequence: CSAPETQYF. DNA of the CDR3: TGCAGTGCTCCTGAGACCCAGTACTTC.

V and J are TRBV5-1 and TRBJ1-4; D may be TRBD1 (5 bases). CDR1 and CDR2 (germline): SGHRS, YFSETQ. V lost 4 bases to trimming and J lost 2 bases, with 12 bases between them. The CDR3 extends over 15 amino acids. The CDR3 region is CASSRGGNTNEKLFF. The CDR3, as DNA: TGCGCCAGCAGCCGCGGGGGTAATACTAATGAAAAACTGTTTTTT.

V gene TRBV5-5 combines with J gene TRBJ1-2, with D possibly TRBD1 on 5 matching bases. The CDR3 extends over 15 amino acids. The ends were cut back, 3 bases at V and 5 bases at J, with 17 bases in the middle. Germline V gene data show CDR1 as SGHKS and CDR2 as YYEKEE (reference sequence). CDR3 in amino acids: CASSWGPDRGYGYTF. The CDR3 DNA reads TGTGCCAGCAGCTGGGGACCGGACCGGGGGTATGGCTACACCTTC.

CDR3: CASSFGTGLPTGANVLTF. For the CDR3, the DNA is TGTGCCAGCAGTTTCGGGACAGGTCTCCCTACGGGGGCCAACGTCCTGACTTTC. This rearrangement joins TRBV27 to TRBJ2-6; 8 nucleotides agree with TRBD1. CDR3 size: 18 residues. Losses at the gene ends were 3 bases for V and 4 bases for J; bases not matched to a gene: 11. Germline V CDR1 and CDR2: MNHEY, SMNVEV (reference sequence).

The chain couples TRBV9 to TRBJ2-3; weak D call: TRBD2 (7 bases). In germline, CDR1 is SGDLS, CDR2 YYNGEE. The CDR3 is 16 amino acids. V shed 2 bases and J shed 0 bases, with 13 bases lying between them. CDR3: CASSVWGGGSTDTQYF. The CDR3 coding sequence is TGTGCCAGCAGCGTGTGGGGGGGCGGAAGCACAGATACGCAGTATTTT.

The V call is TRBV27, the J call TRBJ1-1; D gene unclear. The germline gives CDR1 MNHEY, CDR2 SMNVEV (reference sequence). The CDR3 has 13 amino acids. V dropped 5 bases and J dropped 5 bases, with 12 bases sitting between them. CDR3 nucleotides: TGTGCCAGCAGTGGGAGAGAGGAGACTGAAGCTTTCTTT. It specifies CASSGREETEAFF.

The chain recombines TRBV5-4 with TRBJ2-5; D not certain. The CDR3 is 15 amino acids. Germline V CDR1 and CDR2: SGHNT, YYREEE (reference sequence). Trimming removed 4 bases from V and 2 bases from J, with 15 bases in between. CDR3 sequence (DNA): TGTGCCAGCAGCCCCCCTCCCCCTAAACAAGAGACCCAGTACTTC. Its translation is CASSPPPPKQETQYF.

DNA of the CDR3: TGTGCCAGCAGTCGCACCCCCACTAAATCCTACGAGCAGTACGTC. Protein product: CASSRTPTKSYEQYV. This chain connects TRBV27 to TRBJ2-7; D remains ambiguous. CDR3 size: 15 residues. Germline assignment: CDR1 MNHEY and CDR2 SMNVEV (reference sequence). Trimming shortened V by 5 bases and J by 1 base, and 15 bases separated the two germline ends.

The chain is built from TRBV9 and TRBJ2-5; possibly TRBD1 for D (5 bases). V was clipped by 0 bases and J by 4 bases, with 16 bases between them. This CDR3 has 16 amino acids. The germline CDR1 and CDR2 sequences are SGDLS and YYNGEE. The CDR3 DNA sequence: TGTGCCAGCAGCGTAGGCCCAGGGTCCCCGGGAGAGACCCAGTACTTC. Protein sequence: CASSVGPGSPGETQYF.

This rearrangement joins TRBV11-3 to TRBJ2-1; no clear D gene. With 2 bases removed from V and 5 bases from J, the gap between germline ends came to 7 bases. CDR1 is SGHNT and CDR2 is YENEEA in the germline V gene. CDR3 length: 13 amino acids. CDR3 region: CASSLNGDNEQFF. In DNA, the CDR3 is TGTGCCAGCAGCTTAAATGGAGACAATGAGCAGTTCTTC. Based on the CDR3 plus reference TRBV11-3 and TRBJ2-1, the full variable domain is EAGVVQSPRYKIIEKKQPVAFWCNPISGHNTLYWYLQNLGQGPELLIRYENEEAVDDSQLPKDRFSAERLKGVDSTLKIQPAELGDSAVYLCASSLNGDNEQFFGPGTRLTVL.

The chain employs TRBV9 and TRBJ1-1, with 7 bases matching TRBD1. Looked up from germline, CDR1 is SGDLS and CDR2 is YYNGEE. This CDR3 is 16 amino acids long. Losses at the gene ends were 2 bases for V and 8 bases for J; bases not matched to a gene: 15. For the CDR3, the DNA is TGTGCCAGCAGCGTTCCCCCTACAGGGGCCGTTCGAGAAGCTTTCTTT. The encoded protein is CASSVPPTGAVREAFF.

The chain recombines TRBV6-6 with TRBJ1-4, with D hard to call. With 5 bases removed from V and 15 bases from J, the gap between germline ends came to 16 bases. This CDR3 spans 12 amino acids. Germline V gene data show CDR1 as MNHNY and CDR2 as SVGAGI (reference sequence). CDR3 DNA sequence: TGTGCCAGCAGTGGGCAGGAGGGAGGGTTGTTTTTT. Amino acid sequence: CASSGQEGGLFF.

In this sample, this clone turned up once. This rearrangement joins TRBV5-4 to TRBJ1-6, with 7 bases fitting TRBD1. The CDR3 is made up of 15 amino acids. CDR1 is SGHNT and CDR2 is YYREEE in the germline V gene (reference sequence). V gave up 3 bases and J gave up 6 bases; unmatched junction bases: 6. DNA of the CDR3: TGTGCCAGCAGCTCTCAGGGACAGACTAATTCACCCCTCCACTTT. It encodes CASSSQGQTNSPLHF.

This sequence joins TRBV7-9 and TRBJ2-1, with 7 nucleotides matching TRBD2. The CDR3 is 15 amino acids. Germline V gene lookup returns CDR1 SEHNR and CDR2 FQNEAQ (reference sequence). After removal of 1 base from V and 3 bases from J, the junction contained 3 bases not matched to a gene. This CDR3 reads CASSLGLAVYNEQFF. The CDR3 DNA reads as TGTGCCAGCAGCTTAGGACTAGCAGTCTACAATGAGCAGTTCTTC.

V gene TRBV4-3 combines with J gene TRBJ2-2, with 13 bases matching TRBD2. Germline CDR1 LGHNA, CDR2 YSLEER. J gave up 2 bases and V 5 bases, and 5 bases lay outside the gene matches. The CDR3 contains 17 residues. CDR3 region: CASSKGLAGTNTGELFF. CDR3 bases: TGCGCCAGCAGCAAGGGACTAGCGGGGACCAACACCGGGGAGCTGTTTTTT.

The V call is TRBV19, the J call TRBJ1-5, with D uncertain. Trimming shortened V by 3 bases and J by 1 base, and 7 bases separated the two germline ends. There are 14 residues in the CDR3. Germline V CDR1 and CDR2: LNHDA, SQIVND (reference sequence). The CDR3 nucleotides read TGTGCCAGTAGTATGGTCAGAAGCAATCAGCCCCAGCATTTT. Its protein product is CASSMVRSNQPQHF.

The CDR3 nucleotides are TGTGCCAGCGTATATGGGGCCGTCGACGCTGGAAACACCATATATTTT. Translation gives CASVYGAVDAGNTIYF. The rearrangement joins TRBV2 to TRBJ1-3, with D perhaps matching TRBD1 (5 bases). With 8 bases removed from V and 2 bases from J, the gap between germline ends came to 19 bases. Germline V gene lookup returns CDR1 SNHLY and CDR2 FYNNEI. CDR3 length equals 16 residues.

The V and J genes are TRBV6-5 and TRBJ2-7, with D perhaps TRBD1 (7 bases). V was cut by 5 bases and J by 0 bases, with 11 bases left in between. Germline loops: CDR1 MNHEY, CDR2 SVGAGI. The CDR3 sequence is 14 residues long. The CDR3 nucleotides are TGTGCCAGCAGTCAGGGGGGCCTCTCCTACGAGCAGTACTTC. Amino acid sequence: CASSQGGLSYEQYF.

V is TRBV5-1 and J is TRBJ2-1; 7 nucleotides align to TRBD1. Germline CDR1 and CDR2: SGHRS and YFSETQ. J was trimmed by 6 bases and V by 4 bases; bases with no gene match: 10. The length of the CDR3 is 15 residues. The CDR3 is CASSPSGGEVNEQFF. The CDR3, as DNA: TGCGCCAGCAGCCCTTCAGGGGGTGAGGTCAATGAGCAGTTCTTC.